This TCR beta chain was identified during a study of blood T cell repertoires in COVID-19. About the study: Acute and convalescent COVID-19 specimens originated in the United States, Italy and Spain. Nucleic acid was either cDNA or gDNA, and it came from T cells, B-cell-depleted T cells, or PBMCs.

This CDR3 has 15 residues. Trimming removed 2 bases at V and 3 bases at J, with 14 bases between. Per the germline V gene, CDR1 is MGHRA and CDR2 is YSYEKL. This clone appeared a few times. As originally analysed: Amplification of reference gene primers provided the estimated nucleated cell counts. Sequencing was performed with immunoSEQ multiplex PCR; in TCRdb, only in-frame clones are kept and a portion is missing. The V and J calls and clone size are taken from that table; D and trimming were inferred from the DNA. The sample comprises tens of thousands of clones, just under 80% of which are singletons, and 6.3% rests with the top ten.

The chain uses TRBV4-1 and TRBJ2-7, with a weak D call TRBD1 (5 bases). The sequenced sample consisted of peripheral blood. This TCR came from a woman aged 55-69 years with acute or convalescent COVID-19. CDR3 sequence reads: CASSQSPQGVYEQYF. Here the CDR3 DNA reads TGCGCCAGCAGCCAATCCCCTCAGGGCGTCTACGAGCAGTACTTC.